Listed below are T cell receptor beta chains from one sample, sequenced in a study of blood T cell repertoires in COVID-19. Sequencing used immunoSEQ multiplex PCR; TCRdb keeps in-frame clones, though not all of them. This table holds around 220,000 clones, about 90% found once. The material sequenced was PBMCs or T cells enriched from blood (not recorded which). These receptor sequences come from a woman in her twenties or thirties with acute COVID-19. The CDR3 runs from the conserved cysteine through the conserved F or W. Fields, in order: D gene, J gene, clone size, V gene, CDR3 DNA, CDR3 protein. The D gene is left open where the match is weak. A row's size may be missing; if present it is once, few, many or a size class.

TRBD2	TRBJ2-1	.	TRBV7-9	TGTGCCAGCAGCCCCCAACTAGCGGGAGTAACAAATGAGCAGTTCTTC	CASSPQLAGVTNEQFF
.	TRBJ2-7	.	TRBV7-2	TGTGCCAGCAGCTTAGCTCGGGGTTCCTACGAGCAGTACTTC	CASSLARGSYEQYF
.	TRBJ1-2	.	TRBV30	TGTGCCTGCGGGAGCCGGAGAGGGGACTATGGCTACACCTTC	CACGSRRGDYGYTF
.	TRBJ1-6	.	TRBV5-4	TGTGCCAGCAAACAGGACTCCTATAATTCACCCCTCCACTTT	CASKQDSYNSPLHF
TRBD1	TRBJ2-7	.	TRBV6-2/TRBV6-3	TGTGCCAGCAGCCCCCCGACAGGGTCCTACGAGCAGTACTTC	CASSPPTGSYEQYF
.	TRBJ2-7	.	TRBV14	TGTGCCAGCAGCCCAAACAGGCTCTACGAGCAGTACTTC	CASSPNRLYEQYF
TRBD1	TRBJ2-7	.	TRBV4-2	TGTGCCAGCAGCCAAGAACACAGGGGTGTCTACGAGCAGTACTTC	CASSQEHRGVYEQYF
TRBD1	TRBJ1-3	.	TRBV6-5	TGTGCCAGCAGGCAACAGGGGGGAAGTGGAAACACCATATATTTT	CASRQQGGSGNTIYF
.	TRBJ1-3	.	TRBV10-3	TGTGCCATCAGTTTCCAGAACTCTGGAAACACCATATATTTT	CAISFQNSGNTIYF
TRBD1	TRBJ2-5	.	TRBV5-5	TGTGCCAGCAGCGTGGGGACAGGGGGCAACCAAGAGACCCAGTACTTC	CASSVGTGGNQETQYF
TRBD2	TRBJ2-4	.	TRBV7-2	TGTGCCAGCAGCACAGGGACTAGCGAAGCCAAAAACATTCAGTACTTC	CASSTGTSEAKNIQYF
TRBD1	TRBJ2-2	.	TRBV4-1	TGCGCCAGCAGCCCAGGACAGGCGCCCACCGGGGAGCTGTTTTTT	CASSPGQAPTGELFF
TRBD2	TRBJ2-1	once	TRBV7-2	TGTGCCAGCAGCTTAGGTGTACTAGCGGGAGCCTACAATGAGCAGTTCTTC	CASSLGVLAGAYNEQFF
.	TRBJ1-6	.	TRBV12-3/TRBV12-4	TGTGCCAGCAATCAGGGAGGCGGTTCACCCCTCCACTTT	CASNQGGGSPLHF
TRBD1	TRBJ2-7	.	TRBV4-3	TGCGCCAGCAGCCTTGGACAGGGCAGGGAGCAGTACTTC	CASSLGQGREQYF
TRBD1	TRBJ1-5	.	TRBV20-1	TGCAGTGCTAGTGTCACAGGGGCTCTCCTTCAGCCCCAGCATTTT	CSASVTGALLQPQHF
.	TRBJ2-3	.	TRBV10-3	TGTGCCATCAGTGGCGAGAAGACAGGTGTAGATACGCAGTATTTT	CAISGEKTGVDTQYF
TRBD1	TRBJ2-3	.	TRBV5-4	TGTGCCAGCAGCCGGACAGGGAGCACAGATACGCAGTATTTT	CASSRTGSTDTQYF
TRBD1	TRBJ2-5	.	TRBV5-1	TGCGCCAGCAGCAGCTTCCCGGGACAGGGGGCGAGGGTGGAGACCCAGTACTTC	CASSSFPGQGARVETQYF
TRBD1	TRBJ1-2	.	TRBV10-3	TGTGCCATCAGCGGGAAGACAGGGACGGAAGGCTACACCTTC	CAISGKTGTEGYTF
TRBD1	TRBJ2-1	.	TRBV27	TGTGCCAGCAGTCTCATGACAGGGTACAATGAGCAGTTCTTC	CASSLMTGYNEQFF
.	TRBJ1-6	.	TRBV2	TGTGCCAGCAGTGAAGGTAGGACGGGATCACCCCTCCACTTT	CASSEGRTGSPLHF
TRBD2	TRBJ2-7	.	TRBV9	TGTGCCAGCAGCGTAGGACCAGCGGGGGGCTCGGGCGAGCAGTACTTC	CASSVGPAGGSGEQYF
TRBD1	TRBJ1-1	.	TRBV10-3	TGTGCCATCAGTGCATCCGGGACAGGTGAAGCTTTCTTT	CAISASGTGEAFF
.	TRBJ2-2	.	TRBV7-6	TGTGCCAGCAGCAGACTGTCCGGGGAGCTGTTTTTT	CASSRLSGELFF
TRBD1	TRBJ1-1	.	TRBV7-9	TGTGCCAGCATAGGACAGGGCGACCAAGCTTTCTTT	CASIGQGDQAFF
TRBD1	TRBJ1-5	few	TRBV6-5	TGTGCCAGCCGGAGACAGGGTGGGCAGCCCCAGCATTTT	CASRRQGGQPQHF
TRBD1	TRBJ2-7	.	TRBV13	TGTGCCAGCAGGAAGACAGGGAGTACCTACGAGCAGTACTTC	CASRKTGSTYEQYF
TRBD2	TRBJ2-5	.	TRBV28	TGTGCCAGCAGACTAGCGGGGAATCAAGAGACCCAGTACTTC	CASRLAGNQETQYF
TRBD1	TRBJ1-2	.	TRBV19	TGTGCCAGTAGTGGCCCCCTGGGACAGGACAACTATGGCTACACCTTC	CASSGPLGQDNYGYTF
.	TRBJ1-2	few	TRBV21-1	TGTGCCAGCAGCAGACAGGGTCCGCATGGCTACACCTTC	CASSRQGPHGYTF
.	TRBJ2-3	.	TRBV19	TGTGCCAGTAGTATCCGGGCAGATACGCAGTATTTT	CASSIRADTQYF
.	TRBJ1-4	.	TRBV6-2/TRBV6-3	TGTGCCAGCAGCGGGGACTCGGGTTCAACTAATGAAAAACTGTTTTTT	CASSGDSGSTNEKLFF
.	TRBJ2-2	.	TRBV7-6	TGTGCCAGCAGCTTAGTCGGTCACGCGAACACCGGGGAGCTGTTTTTT	CASSLVGHANTGELFF
.	TRBJ2-5	.	TRBV6-2/TRBV6-3	TGTGCCAGCAGTTACACAGTACAAGAGACCCAGTACTTC	CASSYTVQETQYF
.	TRBJ1-6	.	TRBV11-2	TGTGCCAGCAGCGCCAGGCCAGGCCCTGGTTCACCCCTCCACTTT	CASSARPGPGSPLHF
.	TRBJ1-4	.	TRBV27	TGTGCCAGCAGGCCTACAGTTAATGAAAAACTGTTTTTT	CASRPTVNEKLFF
TRBD1	TRBJ1-4	.	TRBV27	TGTGCCAGCAGCCTCGGGACAGGGAATGAAAAACTGTTTTTT	CASSLGTGNEKLFF
.	TRBJ1-1	.	TRBV28	TGTGCCAGCAGTCCCCGGGTCGGAGCTTTCTTT	CASSPRVGAFF
.	TRBJ1-6	.	TRBV28	TGTGCCAGCAGTCCTCCCTCTTTATTACCCCTCCACTTT	CASSPPSLLPLHF
TRBD1	TRBJ2-5	.	TRBV3-1/TRBV3-2	TGTGCCAGCAGCCCTACAGGGGCGCGGCAAGAGACCCAGTACTTC	CASSPTGARQETQYF
.	TRBJ2-7	.	TRBV4-1	TGCGCCAGCAGCCAAGTTGTCGGCTACGAGCAGTACTTC	CASSQVVGYEQYF
TRBD2	TRBJ2-1	.	TRBV4-1	TGCGCCAGCAGCCAACGCGGGAGGGCTGGTGAGCAGTTCTTC	CASSQRGRAGEQFF
.	TRBJ2-7	.	TRBV5-1	TGCGCCAGCAGCGCCCGGGACACTTATTCCTACGAGCAGTACTTC	CASSARDTYSYEQYF
.	TRBJ1-2	.	TRBV2	TGTGCCAGCAGTGCGGACTCGGGGGAAAATGGCTACACCTTC	CASSADSGENGYTF
.	TRBJ2-2	.	TRBV7-6	TGTGCCAGCAGCCCCCCTCCCCTGACTAGCGGGGAGCTGTTTTTT	CASSPPPLTSGELFF
.	TRBJ2-5	once	TRBV12-2	TGTGCAAGTCGCTCCCCTCCCCGACCACAGGGGCGGGAGACCCAGTACTTC	CASRSPPRPQGRETQYF
.	TRBJ1-6	.	TRBV2	TGTGCCAGCAGTGCGGGGTCTTCACCCCTCCACTTT	CASSAGSSPLHF
.	TRBJ2-7	.	TRBV20-1	TGCAGTGCTAGGGAGCTAGGCGAGCAGTACTTC	CSARELGEQYF
TRBD1	TRBJ2-2	.	TRBV19	TGTGCCAGTAGTACCTCCCAGGGGGCGCGCACCGGGGAGCTGTTTTTT	CASSTSQGARTGELFF
TRBD1	TRBJ1-6	.	TRBV7-9	TGTGCCAGCAGCGAGGGACAGGGAAATTCACCCCTCCACTTT	CASSEGQGNSPLHF
TRBD1	TRBJ1-4	.	TRBV2	TGTGCCAGCAGGATACAGGGACAGGAGAATGAAAAACTGTTTTTT	CASRIQGQENEKLFF